The 32 T cell receptor beta chains given below trace back to one sample, sequenced in a study of HIV-infected patients and healthy controls. TCRdb used MiXCR to reprocess the 5' RACE reads, holding one entry per CDR3 protein. Among about 63,000 distinct CDR3 sequences listed, less than 20% were seen once. The sequenced sample consisted of CD4+ T cells from blood. The receptors derive from a human donor in good health.

This clonotype was observed many times. The chain joins TRBV29-1 to TRBJ2-5; TRBD2 might be the D (6 bases). Germline CDR1 is SQVTM and CDR2 is ANQGSEA. The CDR3 contains 16 residues. V lost 4 bases, J lost 4 bases, and 22 bases lay in between. CDR3 sequence: CSVVTTRASARETQYF. The CDR3 bases are TGCAGCGTTGTTACGACGCGGGCTAGCGCCCGAGAGACCCAGTACTTC.

This chain links TRBV5-1 with TRBJ2-7; D gene ambiguous. Germline V lookup: CDR1 SGHRS, CDR2 YFSETQ. V was shortened by 0 bases and J by 7 bases, with 14 bases between the two germline ends. This CDR3 contains 14 residues. The CDR3 here is CASSLVSQGWEQYF. DNA for the CDR3: TGCGCCAGCAGCTTGGTGTCCCAAGGTTGGGAGCAGTACTTC.

This chain joins TRBV7-3 and TRBJ2-1, with D possibly TRBD1 on 6 matching bases. This CDR3 is 14 amino acids long. Germline CDR1 and CDR2: SGHTA and FQGTGA. The germline V and J ends were trimmed by 5 bases and 5 bases, with 13 bases remaining between them. For the CDR3, the DNA is TGTGCCAGCAGCGGTACCGGGACAAACAATGAGCAGTTCTTC. Translating gives CASSGTGTNNEQFF.

This clonotype was found a few times. The chain joins TRBV7-9 to TRBJ2-7; no clear D. The CDR3 is 15 amino acids. CDR1 is SEHNR and CDR2 is FQNEAQ in the germline V gene (reference sequence). Trimming took 5 bases from V and 5 from J, leaving 19 bases between them. Written as DNA, the CDR3 is TGTGCCAGCAGCCCGCCAGGACCAAGATCTAACGAGCAGTACTTC. As protein: CASSPPGPRSNEQYF.

This clonotype has just one count. The CDR3 DNA sequence: TGTGCCAGCAGTTCAGGGGAAGGCGGTTACAATGAGCAGTTCTTC. This translates into CASSSGEGGYNEQFF. The rearrangement uses TRBV4-2 and TRBJ2-1, with D tentatively TRBD1 (6 bases). The V gene lost 6 bases and the J gene lost 4 bases, with 16 bases spanning the gap. CDR1 and CDR2 from the germline V gene are LGHNA and YNFKEQ. The CDR3 has 15 amino acids.

V gene TRBV5-1 combines with J gene TRBJ2-3; TRBD2 might be the D (6 bases). Trimming stripped 3 bases from V and 2 bases from J, with 7 bases between. This CDR3 comprises 13 residues. Germline CDR1 and CDR2: SGHRS and YFSETQ. CDR3 residues: CASSSGDTDTQYF. Written as DNA, the CDR3 is TGCGCCAGCAGCTCGGGAGACACAGATACGCAGTATTTT.

The chain links TRBV20-1 to TRBJ2-3, with D perhaps TRBD1 (5 bases). Trimming removed 5 bases at V and 2 bases at J, with 17 bases between. The V gene's germline CDR1 is DFQATT and CDR2 SNEGSKA (reference sequence). The CDR3 has 15 amino acids. The CDR3 coding sequence is TGCAGTGCTCTTAAGGGGCGCCTAAACACAGATACGCAGTATTTT. Its translation: CSALKGRLNTDTQYF.

This clonotype occurred a few times. V usage is TRBV3-1 and J usage is TRBJ2-1; D perhaps matches TRBD1 (5 bases). Trimming removed 11 bases at V and 10 bases at J, with 15 bases between. The CDR3 has 11 residues. In germline, CDR1 is LGHDT, CDR2 YNNKEL (reference sequence). The CDR3 DNA sequence: TGTGCCTGCACCGACAGCCTCGAGCAGTTCTTC. This encodes CACTDSLEQFF.

The chain recombines TRBV14 with TRBJ1-2; D unresolved. The germline CDR1 and CDR2 sequences are SGHDN and FVKESK. The V end was cut by 1 base, the J end by 8 bases, with 8 bases between. CDR3 size: 12 residues. This CDR3 is CASSQATIGYTF. The CDR3 nucleotides are TGTGCCAGCAGCCAAGCCACAATCGGCTACACCTTC.

This clonotype was counted only a few times. This chain links TRBV28 with TRBJ2-7, with D possibly matching TRBD2 (6 bases). The CDR3 loop spans 16 amino acids. Germline V gives CDR1 MDHEN, CDR2 SYDVKM. V was shortened by 6 bases and J by 2 bases, with 20 bases between the two germline ends. The CDR3: CASSPPLGGAPYEQYF. Written as DNA, the CDR3 is TGTGCCAGCAGCCCCCCTCTTGGCGGGGCCCCCTACGAGCAGTACTTC. The full variable domain, rest sourced from reference TRBV28 and TRBJ2-7, is DVKVTQSSRYLVKRTGEKVFLECVQDMDHENMFWYRQDPGLGLRLIYFSYDVKMKEKGDIPEGYSVSREKKERFSLILESASTNQTSMYLCASSPPLGGAPYEQYFGPGTRLTVT.

This chain connects TRBV7-9 to TRBJ2-1, with 9 positions matching TRBD2. The CDR3 is 14 amino acids. From germline, CDR1 is SEHNR and CDR2 FQNEAQ (reference sequence). V was clipped by 6 bases and J by 9 bases; unmatched bases: 9. CDR3 in amino acids: CASSKEGSGGEQFF. The CDR3 DNA reads TGTGCCAGCAGTAAAGAGGGTAGCGGGGGTGAGCAGTTCTTC.

This clonotype was observed a handful of times. The CDR3, as DNA: TGTGCCAGCAGTGCCCGGATGGAGAGGGCTTTCTTT. Translation gives CASSARMERAFF. The V call is TRBV27, the J call TRBJ1-1; no reliable D call. CDR1 and CDR2 (germline): MNHEY, SMNVEV (reference sequence). Trimming removed 5 bases from V and 11 bases from J, with 15 bases in between. The CDR3 is 12 amino acids.

The rearrangement uses TRBV29-1 and TRBJ2-3, with D unclear. Per germline, CDR1 SQVTM and CDR2 ANQGSEA. V was trimmed by 4 bases and J by 1 base, leaving 12 bases between them. The CDR3 runs to 14 residues. This chain's CDR3 is CSVVVRQGTDTQYF. The CDR3 coding sequence is TGCAGCGTTGTGGTCCGCCAGGGCACAGATACGCAGTATTTT.

This clonotype has just a few counts. V gene TRBV20-1 combines with J gene TRBJ2-3, with 7 bases matching TRBD2. This CDR3 region has 14 residues. CDR1 and CDR2 from the germline V gene are DFQATT and SNEGSKA (reference sequence). CDR3 residues: CSREARREADTQYF. CDR3 coding DNA: TGCAGCCGGGAGGCTAGAAGGGAAGCAGATACGCAGTATTTT.

In this sample, this clonotype turned up a few times. This rearrangement joins TRBV6-2 or TRBV6-3 to TRBJ1-5; the D is unclear. Trimming pared 2 bases from V and 2 bases from J, leaving 10 bases between. Per germline, CDR1 MNHEY and CDR2 SVGEGT. The CDR3 has 15 residues. The CDR3 sequence is CASSYGDGGNQPQHF. In DNA, the CDR3 is TGTGCCAGCAGTTACGGAGACGGAGGCAATCAGCCCCAGCATTTT.

In this sample, this clonotype turned up many times. This rearrangement joins TRBV6-2 or TRBV6-3 to TRBJ2-5; no definite D call. Trimming took 5 bases from V and 4 from J, leaving 14 bases between them. The CDR3 runs to 14 residues. Germline CDR1 reads MNHEY; CDR2 reads SVGEGT. CDR3 amino acids: CASSPGGSRETQYF. For the CDR3, the DNA is TGTGCCAGCAGTCCCGGCGGTAGTCGAGAGACCCAGTACTTC.

The rearrangement uses TRBV6-1 and TRBJ2-7; D is possibly TRBD1 or TRBD2 (5 bases each). The V gene's germline CDR1 is MNHNS and CDR2 SASEGT. The CDR3 contains 14 residues. V was cut by 5 bases and J by 5 bases, with 16 bases left in between. CDR3 loop: CASSLSRDVHEQYF. In nucleotides, the CDR3 is TGTGCCAGCAGTTTATCCCGGGACGTTCACGAGCAGTACTTC.

V usage is TRBV6-2 or TRBV6-3 and J usage is TRBJ1-6; D gene unclear. The CDR3 has 18 residues. Germline values: CDR1 MNHEY, CDR2 SVGEGT. V lost 6 bases and J lost 2, with 20 bases in between. The CDR3 region is CASSSGVSPSTYNSPLHF. CDR3 sequence (DNA): TGTGCCAGCAGCTCCGGCGTCAGTCCCTCTACCTATAATTCACCCCTCCACTTT.

V and J are TRBV6-1 and TRBJ2-2; 7 nucleotides match TRBD1. V lost 5 bases, J lost 1 base, and 19 bases stayed unmatched. The germline gives CDR1 MNHNS, CDR2 SASEGT. The CDR3 sequence is 20 residues long. The CDR3 nucleotides are TGTGCCAGCAGTCGCGCTGGAACGTACACCGGGACAGTGAACACCGGGGAGCTGTTTTTT. Protein: CASSRAGTYTGTVNTGELFF.

This chain connects TRBV12-3 or TRBV12-4 to TRBJ1-5; D gene ambiguous. The CDR3 sequence is 15 residues long. Deletions cut 5 bases from V and 2 bases from J, with 13 bases between. The CDR3, as DNA: TGTGCCAGCAGTCGCCGCGGTTCGGGCAATCAGCCCCAGCATTTT. Its translation: CASSRRGSGNQPQHF.

The gene calls are TRBV18 and TRBJ1-2; the D is unclear. This CDR3 has 16 amino acids. The germline V and J ends were trimmed by 2 bases and 0 bases, with 13 bases remaining between them. Per the germline V gene, CDR1 is KGHSH and CDR2 is LQKENI. CDR3 nucleotide sequence: TGTGCCAGCTCACCATACATCCCCACTACTAACTATGGCTACACCTTC. Protein sequence: CASSPYIPTTNYGYTF.

The chain joins TRBV7-9 to TRBJ2-3, with D hard to call. V gave up 5 bases and J gave up 6 bases, with 3 bases separating them. This CDR3 comprises 10 residues. Looked up from germline, CDR1 is SEHNR and CDR2 is FQNEAQ (reference sequence). The CDR3 coding sequence is TGTGCCAGCAGCATCGATACGCAGTATTTT. Translating it yields CASSIDTQYF.

This clonotype has ten or more counts. This chain connects TRBV7-2 to TRBJ1-1; unclear D gene. V dropped 5 bases and J dropped 0 bases, with 7 bases sitting between them. CDR3 size: 13 residues. In germline, CDR1 is SGHTA, CDR2 FQGNSA. The CDR3 is CASSHLMNTEAFF. CDR3 nucleotide sequence: TGTGCCAGCAGCCACCTGATGAACACTGAAGCTTTCTTT.

A few counts support this clonotype. The chain's CDR3 is CASSFDRGGIVQYF. DNA of the CDR3: TGTGCCAGCAGCTTCGACAGGGGAGGCATCGTGCAGTACTTC. The chain couples TRBV7-2 to TRBJ2-7, with TRBD1 matching 8 bases. Germline V gene data show CDR1 as SGHTA and CDR2 as FQGNSA. The V gene end was trimmed by 3 bases and the J gene end by 9 bases; junction bases not matched to a gene: 10. The CDR3 loop spans 14 amino acids.

V and J are TRBV2 and TRBJ2-3, with 7 bases that match TRBD2. Germline V gene lookup returns CDR1 SNHLY and CDR2 FYNNEI. The CDR3 covers 12 residues. The V gene end was trimmed by 8 bases and the J gene end by 6 bases; junction bases not matched to a gene: 5. CDR3 amino acids: CASCGSGDTQYF. In DNA, the CDR3 is TGTGCCAGCTGCGGGAGTGGGGATACGCAGTATTTT.

The chain joins TRBV12-3 or TRBV12-4 to TRBJ1-6, with 7 bases that match TRBD1. J gave up 6 bases and V 6 bases, and 5 bases lay outside the gene matches. This CDR3 region has 14 residues. CDR3 sequence: CASSRDRANSPLHF. CDR3 bases: TGTGCCAGCAGCCGGGACAGAGCTAATTCACCCCTCCACTTT.

The chain links TRBV24-1 to TRBJ2-1, with unresolved D. The V and J ends lost 0 bases and 5 bases respectively, with 7 bases between them. CDR1 and CDR2 (germline): KGHDR, SFDVKD. This CDR3 spans 14 amino acids. The CDR3 DNA reads TGTGCCACCAGTGATTTGCGGGTTAACAATGAGCAGTTCTTC. It encodes CATSDLRVNNEQFF.

V gene TRBV28 combines with J gene TRBJ1-6; 11 nucleotides line up with TRBD1. Germline V lookup: CDR1 MDHEN, CDR2 SYDVKM. The CDR3 is made up of 14 amino acids. V lost 5 bases and J lost 9; bases outside the gene matches: 3. The CDR3 spells CASSDGQGASPLHF. CDR3 in DNA: TGTGCCAGCAGTGATGGACAGGGGGCTTCACCCCTCCACTTT.

This clonotype occurred many times. The V call is TRBV20-1, the J call TRBJ1-6, with TRBD1 as a possible D gene (6 bases). The CDR3 has 14 amino acids. V was clipped by 4 bases and J by 9 bases, with 16 bases between them. Germline V gene lookup returns CDR1 DFQATT and CDR2 SNEGSKA (reference sequence). CDR3 coding DNA: TGCAGTGCTACCCCACCCCGGGGGGCTTCACCCCTCCACTTT. Its translation is CSATPPRGASPLHF.

V gene TRBV25-1 combines with J gene TRBJ1-1; D is uncertain. This CDR3 is 13 amino acids long. The V end lost 4 bases, the J end lost 3 bases, and 9 bases lay between the germline ends. From germline, CDR1 is MGHDK and CDR2 SYGVNS. CDR3 nucleotides: TGTGCCAGCAGTGGGGGTTCGTACACTGAAGCTTTCTTT. It codes for CASSGGSYTEAFF. Drawing the rest from reference TRBV25-1 and TRBJ1-1, the complete variable domain is EADIYQTPRYLVIGTGKKITLECSQTMGHDKMYWYQQDPGMELHLIHYSYGVNSTEKGDLSSESTVSRIRTEHFPLTLESARPSHTSQYLCASSGGSYTEAFFGQGTRLTVV.

The chain links TRBV4-3 to TRBJ2-3; no clear D. Trimming removed 0 bases at V and 3 bases at J, with 10 bases between. Germline loops: CDR1 LGHNA, CDR2 YSLEER. The CDR3 extends over 15 amino acids. DNA of the CDR3: TGCGCCAGCAGCCAAGAAGGTAAAGATACAGATACGCAGTATTTT. Translating it yields CASSQEGKDTDTQYF.

This clonotype was observed a handful of times. The gene calls are TRBV18 and TRBJ2-7, with D unclear. Germline V gene lookup returns CDR1 KGHSH and CDR2 LQKENI. This CDR3 spans 14 amino acids. V was cut by 3 bases and J by 2 bases, with 11 bases left in between. CDR3 bases: TGTGCCAGCTCACCGACGGTAGTAGCCTACGAGCAGTACTTC. Amino acid sequence: CASSPTVVAYEQYF. The full variable domain, with the rest looked up from reference TRBV18 and TRBJ2-7, is NAGVMQNPRHLVRRRGQEARLRCSPMKGHSHVYWYRQLPEEGLKFMVYLQKENIIDESGMPKERFSAEFPKEGPSILRIQQVVRGDSAAYFCASSPTVVAYEQYFGPGTRLTVT.